Listed here are 29 T cell receptor beta chains from one sample, sequenced in a study of graft-versus-host responses after intestinal transplantation. The antigens of these receptors remain unknown. Assay used: immunoSEQ multiplex PCR; TCRdb lists only in-frame clones, some missing. The data hold roughly 110,000 clones, with roughly nine tenths observed a single time. The material was unstimulated CD4+ T cells sorted from spleen or lymph node cells, obtained before transplant. These receptors were taken from a human donor who was the organ donor for an intestinal transplant.

V and J are TRBV4-1 and TRBJ1-1; 8 positions agree with TRBD1. J lost 2 bases, V lost 3 bases, and 5 bases had no gene match. The CDR3 covers 15 residues. Germline V gives CDR1 MGHRA, CDR2 YSYEKL. The chain's CDR3 is CASSHHGQGNTEAFF. The CDR3 nucleotides are TGCGCCAGCAGCCATCACGGACAGGGTAACACTGAAGCTTTCTTT.

The chain combines TRBV18 with TRBJ2-3, with D perhaps TRBD1 or TRBD2 (5 bases each). CDR1 and CDR2 from the germline V gene are KGHSH and LQKENI. This CDR3 spans 14 amino acids. V lost 1 base to trimming and J lost 6 bases, with 11 bases between them. This chain's CDR3 is CASSPRTREDTQYF. As DNA, the CDR3 is TGTGCCAGCTCACCACGGACCAGGGAGGATACGCAGTATTTT.

The chain joins TRBV7-2 to TRBJ1-2; unclear D gene. Germline values: CDR1 SGHTA, CDR2 FQGNSA. The CDR3 loop spans 13 amino acids. The V end lost 2 bases, the J end lost 9 bases, and 13 bases lay between the germline ends. Here the CDR3 DNA reads TGTGCCAGCAGCTTACCCCCCCTTATTAGCTACACCTTC. This codes for CASSLPPLISYTF.

The CDR3 loop is CASSPPDGAPETQYF. CDR3 sequence (DNA): TGTGCCAGCTCACCACCGGACGGGGCCCCGGAGACCCAGTACTTC. The gene calls are TRBV18 and TRBJ2-5; either TRBD1 or TRBD2 may fit D (5 bases each). This CDR3 region has 15 residues. Germline V gives CDR1 KGHSH, CDR2 LQKENI. Trimming removed 0 bases from V and 5 bases from J, with 13 bases in between.

This chain links TRBV19 with TRBJ1-6; D gene uncertain. Deletions cut 3 bases from V and 9 bases from J, with 18 bases between. CDR3 length: 16 amino acids. In germline, CDR1 is LNHDA, CDR2 SQIVND (reference sequence). CDR3 region: CASSIRGGSNRSPLHF. The CDR3 DNA is TGTGCCAGTAGTATTCGGGGAGGCTCAAACCGTTCACCCCTCCACTTT.

The rearrangement uses TRBV7-2 and TRBJ2-7; no firm D call. The V end lost 2 bases, the J end lost 2 bases, and 7 bases lay between the germline ends. The CDR3 has 13 residues. Germline assignment: CDR1 SGHTA and CDR2 FQGNSA. CDR3 sequence (DNA): TGTGCCAGCAGCTTATCTACTACCTACGAGCAGTACTTC. It yields the protein CASSLSTTYEQYF.

In this sample, this clone turned up a few times. The V call is TRBV6-5, the J call TRBJ1-2; 7 positions match TRBD1. Losses at the gene ends were 0 bases for V and 2 bases for J; bases not matched to a gene: 3. Germline V gives CDR1 MNHEY, CDR2 SVGAGI. This CDR3 is built from 15 residues. CDR3 protein: CASSYSPTGNYGYTF. CDR3 sequence (DNA): TGTGCCAGCAGTTACTCTCCGACAGGGAACTATGGCTACACCTTC.

This sequence joins TRBV19 and TRBJ1-5; D perhaps matches TRBD1 (6 bases). Per germline, CDR1 LNHDA and CDR2 SQIVND (reference sequence). The CDR3 covers 12 residues. Trimming left V 3 bases short and J 7 bases short, with 7 bases between. CDR3 nucleotide sequence: TGTGCCAGTAGTATTGGGGGCCAGCCCCAGCATTTT. Translating it yields CASSIGGQPQHF.

The V call is TRBV11-2, the J call TRBJ2-7; 8 positions agree with TRBD2. CDR3 length equals 14 residues. With 2 bases clipped from V and 4 bases from J, the junction kept 4 bases outside the gene matches. CDR1 is SGHAT and CDR2 is FQNNGV in the germline V gene. CDR3 residues: CASSLTTSVYEQYF. The CDR3 DNA follows: TGTGCCAGCAGCTTAACGACTAGCGTGTACGAGCAGTACTTC.

In this sample, this clone turned up once. This chain uses TRBV14 with TRBJ1-4, with D perhaps matching TRBD1 (5 bases). The V end lost 2 bases, the J end lost 5 bases, and 12 bases lay between the germline ends. This CDR3 is 15 amino acids long. CDR1 and CDR2 (germline): SGHDN, FVKESK. CDR3 amino acids: CASSQQLGQNEKLFF. The CDR3 DNA is TGTGCCAGCAGCCAACAACTGGGGCAGAATGAAAAACTGTTTTTT.

This clone was picked up a small number of times. The V gene is TRBV28, the J gene TRBJ2-7; D unclear. The CDR3 is 13 amino acids. Germline V gene data show CDR1 as MDHEN and CDR2 as SYDVKM. The ends were cut back, 6 bases at V and 3 bases at J, with 12 bases in the middle. The CDR3 DNA is TGTGCCAGCAGCCCCCCGGCGTTCTACGAGCAGTACTTC. This gives the protein CASSPPAFYEQYF.

The genes are TRBV4-1 and TRBJ2-3; TRBD2 is a possible D gene (7 bases). The CDR3 runs 15 residues. V was shortened by 8 bases and J by 3 bases, with 18 bases between the two germline ends. Germline-derived CDR1 and CDR2 are MGHRA and YSYEKL. The chain's CDR3 is CASARPGGRTDTQYF. As DNA, the CDR3 is TGCGCCAGCGCTCGGCCCGGGGGGCGAACAGATACGCAGTATTTT.

The chain carries TRBV28 and TRBJ2-3; 12 bases agree with TRBD1. From germline, CDR1 is MDHEN and CDR2 SYDVKM. This CDR3 spans 14 amino acids. After removal of 8 bases from V and 5 bases from J, the junction contained 5 bases not matched to a gene. As DNA, the CDR3 is TGTGCCAGCGGGGGACAGGGGGCATTAGATACGCAGTATTTT. As protein: CASGGQGALDTQYF.

This chain connects TRBV27 to TRBJ1-4, with a tentative D call TRBD1 (6 bases). The CDR3 totals 14 residues. With 11 bases removed from V and 0 bases from J, the gap between germline ends came to 13 bases. Germline loops: CDR1 MNHEY, CDR2 SMNVEV (reference sequence). The CDR3 here is CAPTGTTTNEKLFF. CDR3 DNA: TGTGCCCCGACCGGGACAACAACTAATGAAAAACTGTTTTTT.

This chain uses TRBV5-6 with TRBJ1-1; D is uncertain. The CDR3 sequence is 15 residues long. Germline V CDR1 and CDR2: SGHDT, YYEEEE. Deletions cut 4 bases from V and 2 bases from J, with 15 bases between. This chain's CDR3 is CASSPSLGLNTEAFF. CDR3 bases: TGTGCCAGCAGCCCCTCCCTTGGCCTCAACACTGAAGCTTTCTTT.

J is TRBJ2-7 and V is TRBV7-2, with D unresolved. Trimming pared 0 bases from V and 0 bases from J, leaving 9 bases between. The CDR3 spans 15 residues. Germline loops: CDR1 SGHTA, CDR2 FQGNSA. In nucleotides, the CDR3 is TGTGCCAGCAGCTTAGCCTGGCCGCTCTCCTACGAGCAGTACTTC. This gives the protein CASSLAWPLSYEQYF.

This chain uses TRBV9 with TRBJ2-6; D is unresolved. Per germline, CDR1 SGDLS and CDR2 YYNGEE. With 3 bases removed from V and 2 bases from J, the gap between germline ends came to 12 bases. The length of the CDR3 is 16 residues. The CDR3 region has the DNA TGTGCCAGCAGCGCGAGTCCAGTAGCTGGGGCCAACGTCCTGACTTTC. It translates to CASSASPVAGANVLTF. Full variable domain (outside the CDR3, taken from reference TRBV9 and TRBJ2-6): DSGVTQTPKHLITATGQRVTLRCSPRSGDLSVYWYQQSLDQGLQFLIQYYNGEERAKGNILERFSAQQFPDLHSELNLSSLELGDSALYFCASSASPVAGANVLTFGAGSRLTVL.

The chain couples TRBV10-3 to TRBJ2-1, with a possible D match to TRBD2 (6 bases). The CDR3 length is 16 residues. Germline V gene lookup returns CDR1 ENHRY and CDR2 SYGVKD. Trimming stripped 0 bases from V and 10 bases from J, with 19 bases between. CDR3 nucleotide sequence: TGTGCCATCAGTGAGTCATGGGGGGAGGTTGCGGTAGAGCAGTTCTTC. Translation gives CAISESWGEVAVEQFF.

The chain carries TRBV28 and TRBJ2-7, with 7 bases aligning to TRBD2. This CDR3 region has 13 residues. Trimming at V came to 3 bases and at J to 6 bases, leaving 5 bases not matched to a gene. Germline CDR1 is MDHEN and CDR2 is SYDVKM. The CDR3 loop reads CASSFGWEGEQYF. CDR3 DNA sequence: TGTGCCAGCAGTTTTGGGTGGGAGGGCGAGCAGTACTTC.

The J gene is TRBJ2-2, the V gene TRBV5-4; TRBD1 matches 9 bases. Germline trimming cut 0 bases from V and 4 bases from J; bases unmatched to any gene: 1. The CDR3 runs 15 residues. The V gene's germline CDR1 is SGHNT and CDR2 YYREEE (reference sequence). CDR3 nucleotides: TGTGCCAGCAGCTTGGGACAGGGGGTCACCGGGGAGCTGTTTTTT. The encoded protein is CASSLGQGVTGELFF.

V gene TRBV6-5 combines with J gene TRBJ2-1; D uncertain. This CDR3 is 13 amino acids long. Trimming cost V 2 bases and J 4 bases, with 6 bases left between them. Per germline, CDR1 MNHEY and CDR2 SVGAGI. The CDR3 DNA reads TGTGCCAGCAGTTACCGAGTATACAATGAGCAGTTCTTC. This sequence encodes CASSYRVYNEQFF.

This rearrangement joins TRBV29-1 to TRBJ1-3; no reliable D call. This CDR3 is built from 15 residues. Germline V gene sequence: CDR1 SQVTM, CDR2 ANQGSEA. V lost 5 bases and J 0 bases, leaving 14 bases between the germline ends. The CDR3 sequence: CSVILMARSGNTIYF. In DNA, the CDR3 is TGCAGCGTTATTTTGATGGCCCGCTCTGGAAACACCATATATTTT.

The chain is built from TRBV19 and TRBJ1-5, with 8 nucleotides matching TRBD1. The junction had 11 bases not matched to a gene; V was cut back by 5 bases and J by 2 bases. The CDR3 loop spans 17 amino acids. Germline V gene lookup returns CDR1 LNHDA and CDR2 SQIVND (reference sequence). CDR3: CASSLSSTGAGNQPQHF. The DNA for the CDR3 is TGTGCCAGTAGTCTATCTTCGACAGGGGCTGGCAATCAGCCCCAGCATTTT.

This rearrangement joins TRBV6-1 to TRBJ2-7; TRBD2 might be the D (6 bases). Looked up from germline, CDR1 is MNHNS and CDR2 is SASEGT. V lost 5 bases and J 4 bases, leaving 18 bases between the germline ends. This CDR3 has 15 residues. The CDR3 bases are TGTGCCAGCAGTCCCCGCGCTAGCGAATGGTACGAGCAGTACTTC. Residues: CASSPRASEWYEQYF.

The chain uses TRBV9 and TRBJ1-1, with 12 bases that match TRBD1. The CDR3 loop spans 15 amino acids. CDR1 and CDR2 (germline): SGDLS, YYNGEE. V was pared by 4 bases and J by 3 bases, with 4 bases of the junction left unmatched. Here the CDR3 reads CASSPGQGADTEAFF. CDR3 DNA sequence: TGTGCCAGCAGCCCGGGACAGGGGGCCGACACTGAAGCTTTCTTT.

This chain links TRBV19 with TRBJ1-5; TRBD1 is a possible D gene (5 bases). The V gene's germline CDR1 is LNHDA and CDR2 SQIVND (reference sequence). Trimming took off 5 bases at V and 2 bases at J, with 13 bases between the two ends. The CDR3 totals 15 residues. The CDR3 here is CASSPSGFGNQPQHF. The DNA of the CDR3 is TGTGCCAGTAGTCCTTCAGGGTTCGGCAATCAGCCCCAGCATTTT.

The CDR3 spells CASSPGARINQPQHF. CDR3 bases: TGTGCCAGCTCACCTGGGGCACGGATCAATCAGCCCCAGCATTTT. The chain has TRBV18 and TRBJ1-5, with D tentatively TRBD1 (5 bases). Germline values: CDR1 KGHSH, CDR2 LQKENI. Between the trimmed V and J ends, which lost 3 bases and 3 bases, there was a span of 12 bases. The CDR3 extends over 15 amino acids.

The V and J genes are TRBV6-5 and TRBJ1-1, with TRBD1 identical over 8 bases. Germline assignment: CDR1 MNHEY and CDR2 SVGAGI. Losses at the gene ends were 5 bases for V and 1 base for J; bases not matched to a gene: 6. The CDR3 is 15 residues long. Here the CDR3 reads CASSATGQGNTEAFF. The CDR3 DNA reads as TGTGCCAGCAGTGCGACCGGACAGGGGAACACTGAAGCTTTCTTT.

Remarks on this clone: The identical CDR3 is also encoded by other nucleotide sequences in the sample. V and J are TRBV27 and TRBJ2-3, with 8 positions matching TRBD2. CDR3 size: 14 residues. Trimming at V came to 4 bases and at J to 3 bases, leaving 3 bases not matched to a gene. The germline V gene encodes CDR1 MNHEY and CDR2 SMNVEV (reference sequence). The CDR3 loop is CASSYLAGTDTQYF. The CDR3 nucleotides are TGTGCCAGCAGTTATTTAGCGGGGACAGATACGCAGTATTTT.